This record looks at one T cell receptor beta chain sequence and its context. Antigen unknown. Since no conserved phenylalanine or tryptophan closes the CDR3, a read error is the likely cause. Making TCR beta cDNA involved approximately 510 ng total RNA and a constant-region primer. Modified slightly, ARM-PCR produced TCR beta libraries over three nested multiplex PCR rounds. The first two PCR rounds used TRBV1-TRBV30 primers with a Cbeta primer, approximately 10 cycles each. Via MiXCR, TCRdb re-called the multiplex PCR reads, giving one row per CDR3 protein. The repertoire holds some 30,000 distinct CDR3 sequences, with about 79% as singletons. This record comes from a study of tumor-infiltrating lymphocytes in primary liver carcinoma. Study-wide findings and caveats: Pairs comparing tumor with adjacent tissue or blood overlapped less than pairs drawn from tumor regions.

V was pared by 4 bases and J by 10 bases, with 13 bases between. The CDR3 length is 11 residues. Germline values: CDR1 SQVTM, CDR2 ANQGSEA. The roughly 17-31 mg bulk tissue piece was not sorted before simultaneous RNA and DNA extraction. Each tumor was sampled at four poles and its centre. The chain uses TRBV29-1 and TRBJ1-2; D is unclear. Specimen: liver tumor tissue from sampling region 5. Subset meaning: tumor region T5, tumor centre. The origin of this receptor is a man in his forties or fifties with primary liver carcinoma and hepatitis B virus infection. Written as DNA, the CDR3 is TGCAGCGTTGTCCAAGGGAATGACTACACCTTG. Its protein is CSVVQGNDYTL.